The subject of this entry is one TCR beta chain. There is no known antigen for this receptor. The record has no base qualities; no much larger clone is one base away. Genomic DNA was extracted from sorted cells with the Quick-DNA Microprep Kit. Amplification of TCRbeta DNA was done with the immunoSEQ hsTCRbeta kit, following the protocol from the manufacturer. An Illumina MiSeq instrument was used to sequence the TCRbeta libraries. In the original analysis: Removing out-of-frame sequences left approximately 2,000,000 distinct TCRbeta sequences, an average of about 70,000 per individual. Each individual was scored according to the count of 150 to 200 previously reported CMV-associated TCRbeta sequences and the total productive distinct TCRbeta count. A beta-binomial model was reimplemented in Python, and random forests from scikit-learn, run with default parameters, were trained on data from the US cohort. Classifier performance on the Belgian cohort was summarized as median AUC with percentile confidence intervals over 10,000 bootstrap iterations. Held by TCRdb, this immuneACCESS table contains in-frame sequences only and omits some clones. Under half of the omission traces to an unresolved V gene where checked; the cause of the rest is unknown. That table furnishes V, J and clone size, whereas the DNA furnished D and trimming. The sample table holds under 55,000 clones, of which about four fifths were seen once. The ten largest account for 1.5% to 2% of the sample.

The data originate from a study of memory CD4+ T cells and cytomegalovirus serostatus (dated by TCRdb to the late 2010s). Regarding the complete study: A total of 33 healthy Belgian adults, of whom 9 were CMV seropositive and 24 were CMV seronegative, were included in the cohort. CD4+ memory TCRbeta repertoires of a Belgian cohort with known cytomegalovirus serostatus were sequenced in order to replicate a published TCR-based CMV serostatus classifier.

What the research found in general, with its limitations: A median bootstrapped AUC of around 0.94 with a 95% CI of 0.76-1.00 was achieved on the Belgian cohort by the original-framework classifier. Of roughly 170 previously reported CMV-associated TCRbeta sequences, 60 to 85 appeared in the CD4+ memory repertoires, each in one to five individuals. Results were interpreted as suggesting that the CMV-associated TCR signature is largely present in the CD4+ memory repertoire. Only CD4+CD45RO+ memory cells were sequenced, in contrast to the original study, in which naive and memory CD4+ and CD8+ populations were covered. For predicting CMV serostatus, the median bootstrapped AUC was approximately 0.95 using the original framework and roughly 0.92 using a US-trained random forest.

Based on the germline V gene, the CDR1 and CDR2 sequences are SGDLS and YYNGEE. V is trimmed back by 2 bases and J by 5 bases, and the junction contains 5 bases that no gene match accounts for. Inclusive of the bounding cysteine and phenylalanine, the CDR3 is 14 residues long. CDR3 DNA is the only sequence kept; it has 42 bases, read in frame from the first base. A FACSAria II was used to sort memory CD4+ T cells, defined as single viable CD3+CD4+CD8-CD45RO+ cells. CMV serostatus was determined using a Roche Elecsys assay that detects serum IgG against CMV pp150, pp28, p38 and p52. Following thawing, total CD4+ T cells were enriched through positive selection using CD4 magnetic microbeads. Samples originated from another study that specifically interrogated the CD4+ T cell memory repertoire. Peripheral blood mononuclear cells were isolated and cryopreserved according to standard operating procedures, and serum was kept at -80 degrees C. The staining relied on CD3-PerCP (BW264/56), CD4-APC (RPA-T4), CD45RO-PE (UCHT1) and CD8-Pacific Orange (3B5) antibodies, and Sytox blue was used to exclude non-viable cells.

This TCR derives from an adult in good health and CMV-seropositive. The material sequenced was memory CD4+ T cells from blood. The V and J genes are TRBV9 and TRBJ2-5; 8 bases in the middle match TRBD1. The DNA is TGTGCCAGCAGCGTCGGCAGGGGGCGGGAGACCCAGTACTTC. This codes for CASSVGRGRETQYF.